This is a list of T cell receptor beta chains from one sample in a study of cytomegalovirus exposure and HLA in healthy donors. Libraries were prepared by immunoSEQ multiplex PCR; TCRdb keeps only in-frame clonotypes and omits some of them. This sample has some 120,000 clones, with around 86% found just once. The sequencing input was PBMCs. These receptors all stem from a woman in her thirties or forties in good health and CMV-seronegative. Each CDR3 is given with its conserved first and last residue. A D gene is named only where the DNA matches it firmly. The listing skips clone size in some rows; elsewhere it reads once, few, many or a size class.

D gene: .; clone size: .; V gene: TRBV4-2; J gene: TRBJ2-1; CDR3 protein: CASSVRGGDEQFF; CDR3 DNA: TGTGCCAGCAGCGTCAGAGGGGGGGATGAGCAGTTCTTC
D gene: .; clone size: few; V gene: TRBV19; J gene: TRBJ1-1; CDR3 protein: CASSQGRAARATEAFF; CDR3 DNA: TGTGCCAGTAGCCAAGGACGAGCAGCGAGGGCCACTGAAGCTTTCTTT
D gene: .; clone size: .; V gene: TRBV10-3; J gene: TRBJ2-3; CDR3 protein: CAITRALGDTQYF; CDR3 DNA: TGTGCCATAACTCGTGCTCTTGGAGATACGCAGTATTTT
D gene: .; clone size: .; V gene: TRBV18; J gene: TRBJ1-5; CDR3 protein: CTSSPRSTVASNQPQHF; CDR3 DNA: TGTACCAGCTCACCAAGATCTACGGTCGCTAGCAATCAGCCCCAGCATTTT
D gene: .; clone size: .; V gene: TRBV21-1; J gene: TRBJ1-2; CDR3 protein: CASSKERRGSNYGYTF; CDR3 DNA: TGTGCCAGCAGCAAAGAGAGAAGGGGGAGTAACTATGGCTACACCTTC
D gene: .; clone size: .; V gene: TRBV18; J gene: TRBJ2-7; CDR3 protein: CASSPFRDSLYEQYF; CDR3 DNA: TGTGCCAGCTCACCATTTCGGGATTCCCTCTACGAGCAGTACTTC
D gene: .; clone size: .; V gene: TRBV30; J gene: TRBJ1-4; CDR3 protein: CAWSGDTLRGEKLFF; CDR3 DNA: TGTGCCTGGAGTGGGGACACCCTCCGGGGTGAAAAACTGTTTTTT
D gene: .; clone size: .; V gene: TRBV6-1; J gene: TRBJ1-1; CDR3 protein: CASSSGSGNTEAFF; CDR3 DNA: TGTGCCAGCAGTTCGGGGAGCGGGAACACTGAAGCTTTCTTT
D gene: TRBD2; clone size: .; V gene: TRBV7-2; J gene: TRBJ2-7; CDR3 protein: CASRLGLARVGEQYF; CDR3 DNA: TGTGCCAGCAGATTAGGACTAGCGAGGGTTGGGGAGCAGTACTTC
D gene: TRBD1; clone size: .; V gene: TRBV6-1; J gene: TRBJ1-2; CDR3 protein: CASSQQGNYGYTF; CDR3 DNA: TGTGCCAGCAGTCAACAGGGGAACTATGGCTACACCTTC
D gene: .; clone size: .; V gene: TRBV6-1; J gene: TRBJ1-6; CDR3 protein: CASSAGQSYNSPLHF; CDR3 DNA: TGTGCCAGCAGTGCAGGACAGTCCTATAATTCACCCCTCCACTTT
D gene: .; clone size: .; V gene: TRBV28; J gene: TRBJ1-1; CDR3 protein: CASSFRGLNTEAFF; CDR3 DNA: TGTGCCAGCAGTTTTCGGGGGTTGAACACTGAAGCTTTCTTT
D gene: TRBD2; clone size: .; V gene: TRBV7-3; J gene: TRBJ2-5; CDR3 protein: CASSPGTSGRETQYF; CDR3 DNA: TGTGCCAGCAGCCCTGGGACTAGCGGGAGAGAGACCCAGTACTTC
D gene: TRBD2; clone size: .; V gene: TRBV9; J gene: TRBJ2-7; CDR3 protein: CASSARGTSGGGQYF; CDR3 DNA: TGTGCCAGCAGCGCCCGAGGGACTAGCGGGGGGGGACAGTACTTC
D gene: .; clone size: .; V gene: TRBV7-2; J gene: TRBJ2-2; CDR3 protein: CASSFVTGELFF; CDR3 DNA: TGTGCCAGCAGCTTCGTCACCGGGGAGCTGTTTTTT
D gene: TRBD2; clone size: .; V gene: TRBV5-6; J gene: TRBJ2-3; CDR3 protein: CASSLGTSVGTDTQYF; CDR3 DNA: TGTGCCAGCAGCTTGGGTACTAGCGTTGGCACAGATACGCAGTATTTT
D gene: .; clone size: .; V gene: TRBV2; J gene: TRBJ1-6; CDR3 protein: CASSGTRGSYNSPLHF; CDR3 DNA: TGTGCCAGCAGTGGAACACGGGGGTCCTATAATTCACCCCTCCACTTT
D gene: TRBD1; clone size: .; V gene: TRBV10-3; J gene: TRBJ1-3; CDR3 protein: CAIKARPQGDSGNTIYF; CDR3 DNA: TGTGCCATAAAAGCTCGGCCACAGGGGGACTCTGGAAACACCATATATTTT
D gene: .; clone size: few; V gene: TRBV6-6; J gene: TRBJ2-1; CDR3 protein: CASQSGLSAYNEQFF; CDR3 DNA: TGTGCCAGCCAGTCGGGACTTTCGGCCTACAATGAGCAGTTCTTC
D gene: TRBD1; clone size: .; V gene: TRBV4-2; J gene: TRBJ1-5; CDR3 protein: CASSQRTGSNQPQHF; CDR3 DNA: TGTGCCAGCAGCCAACGGACAGGGTCCAATCAGCCCCAGCATTTT
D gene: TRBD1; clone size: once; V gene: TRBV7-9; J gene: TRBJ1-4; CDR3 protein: CASSLGQGPSNEKLFF; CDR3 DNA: TGTGCCAGCAGCTTAGGACAGGGTCCGTCTAATGAAAAACTGTTTTTT
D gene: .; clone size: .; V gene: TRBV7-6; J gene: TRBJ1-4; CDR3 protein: CASSFSIVDEKLFF; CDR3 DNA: TGTGCCAGCAGCTTCTCTATTGTTGATGAAAAACTGTTTTTT
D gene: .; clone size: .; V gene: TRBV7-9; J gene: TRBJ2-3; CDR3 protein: CASSPRRGLSSTDTQYF; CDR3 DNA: TGTGCCAGCAGCCCTCGGCGGGGGCTTAGTTCGACAGATACGCAGTATTTT
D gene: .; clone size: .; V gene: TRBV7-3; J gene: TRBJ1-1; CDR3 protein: CASSLDAENTEAFF; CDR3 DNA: TGTGCCAGCAGCTTAGATGCAGAGAACACTGAAGCTTTCTTT
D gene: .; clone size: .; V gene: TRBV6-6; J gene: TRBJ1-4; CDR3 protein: CASSSQWGHEKLFF; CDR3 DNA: TGTGCCAGCAGTTCCCAGTGGGGCCATGAAAAACTGTTTTTT
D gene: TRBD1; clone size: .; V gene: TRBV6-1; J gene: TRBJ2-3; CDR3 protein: CAISTGYTSTDTQYF; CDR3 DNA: TGTGCCATCTCGACAGGGTACACTAGCACAGATACGCAGTATTTT
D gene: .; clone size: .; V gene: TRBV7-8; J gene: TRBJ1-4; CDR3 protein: CASSLEGANVNEKLFF; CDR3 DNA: TGTGCCAGCAGCTTGGAGGGCGCGAATGTCAATGAAAAACTGTTTTTT
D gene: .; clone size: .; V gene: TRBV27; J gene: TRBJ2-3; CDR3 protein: CASRPRSVVLQYF; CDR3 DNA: TGTGCCAGCAGACCACGCTCGGTTGTATTGCAGTATTTT